What follows are 2 T cell receptor beta chains derived from one specimen sequenced in a study of T cells in tuberculosis. TCRdb's table, derived via immunoSEQ multiplex PCR, lists solely in-frame clones and lacks some. Here the sample spans roughly 34,000 clones, 85% to 95% being singletons. The material sequenced was PBMCs. The receptors were gathered from a donor under 30 with latent tuberculosis or without tuberculosis infection. Some clones in this sample may be carry-over from other donors' samples.

The chain is built from TRBV7-9 and TRBJ1-1; TRBD1 is a possible D gene (6 bases). This CDR3 has 14 residues. Trimming took 6 bases from V and 13 from J, leaving 24 bases between them. Germline V gene sequence: CDR1 SEHNR, CDR2 FQNEAQ (reference sequence). As DNA, the CDR3 is TGTGCCAGCAGTCCCAGGACAGATCCGGATCTTGTTTTCTTT. Its protein product is CASSPRTDPDLVFF.

V is TRBV19 and J is TRBJ1-1; maybe TRBD1 (5 bases). In germline, CDR1 is LNHDA, CDR2 SQIVND (reference sequence). V was cut by 8 bases and J by 3 bases, with 10 bases left in between. The CDR3 length is 12 residues. The CDR3 sequence: CASWGRDTEAFF. The CDR3 region has the DNA TGTGCCAGTTGGGGGAGGGACACTGAAGCTTTCTTT.